This T cell receptor (beta chain) was captured by sequencing in a study of T cell repertoires in cytomegalovirus infection. The wider study: The authors used CMV epitopes that were HLA-C-restricted (recently identified) and HLA-B-restricted (well studied). CMV infection together with matching HLA type was indicated by public TCR beta signatures. Study results and caveats: People with CMV and the relevant HLA were identified by cumulative public TCR beta family frequency. In two of eight donors, the top clonotype was HLA-C-restricted CMV-specific.

The table lists this clonotype with a few counts. Its antigen is unknown. Each CDR3 protein gets one entry after TCRdb re-called the reads with MiXCR. This sample has hundreds of thousands of distinct CDR3 sequences, with 30% to 35% found just once. Germline CDR1 and CDR2: SGHVT and SQSDAQ. This CDR3 region has 13 residues. V was trimmed by 1 base and J by 1 base, leaving 4 bases between them. The sample consisted of cultured PBMCs, taken from culture after CMV antigen stimulation. The receptor was isolated from a human donor in good health (CMV status not recorded). Some clones in this sample may be carry-over from other donors' samples. This rearrangement joins TRBV7-4 to TRBJ2-5, with unresolved D. The CDR3 spells CASSLVFQETQYF. The CDR3 DNA follows: TGTGCCAGCAGCTTAGTATTCCAAGAGACCCAGTACTTC.